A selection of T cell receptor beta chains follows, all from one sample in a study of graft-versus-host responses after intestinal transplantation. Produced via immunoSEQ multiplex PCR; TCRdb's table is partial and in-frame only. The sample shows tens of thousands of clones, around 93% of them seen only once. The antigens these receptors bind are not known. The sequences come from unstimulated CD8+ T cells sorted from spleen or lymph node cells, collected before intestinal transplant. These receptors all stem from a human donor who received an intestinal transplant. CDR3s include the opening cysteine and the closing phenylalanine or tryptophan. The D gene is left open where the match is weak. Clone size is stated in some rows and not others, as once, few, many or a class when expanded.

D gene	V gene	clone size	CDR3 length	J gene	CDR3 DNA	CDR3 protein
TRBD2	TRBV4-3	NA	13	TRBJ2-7	TGCGCCAGCAGCCAGGGACTAGCCTACGAGCAGTACTTC	CASSQGLAYEQYF
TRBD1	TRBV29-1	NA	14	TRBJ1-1	TGCAGCGCCGAAGGACAGGGGGCGGACACTGAAGCTTTCTTT	CSAEGQGADTEAFF
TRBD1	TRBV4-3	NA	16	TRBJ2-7	TGCGCCAGCAGCCAAGATCGGGACAGGTTGACCTACGAGCAGTACTTC	CASSQDRDRLTYEQYF
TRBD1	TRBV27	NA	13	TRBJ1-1	TGTGCCACCATGACAGGGACGAACACTGAAGCTTTCTTT	CATMTGTNTEAFF
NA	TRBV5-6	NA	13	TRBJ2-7	TGTGCCAGCAGCACAAGTAATTTTTACGAGCAGTACTTC	CASSTSNFYEQYF
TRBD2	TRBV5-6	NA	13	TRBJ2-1	TGTGCCAGCAGCTTGACTAGCGGGGGGGCCCAGTTCTTC	CASSLTSGGAQFF
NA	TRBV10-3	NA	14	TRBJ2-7	TGTGCCATCAGTGAGTCAGGGCAGGGCGACGAGCAGTACTTC	CAISESGQGDEQYF
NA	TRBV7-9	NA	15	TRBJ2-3	TGTGCCAGCAGCCCCCCCGATAGCGGCACAGATACGCAGTATTTT	CASSPPDSGTDTQYF
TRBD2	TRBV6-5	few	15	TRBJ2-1	TGTGCCAGCAGTTACTCTAGCGGGGGTTACAATGAGCAGTTCTTC	CASSYSSGGYNEQFF
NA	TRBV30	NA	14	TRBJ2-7	TGTGCCTGGAGTGAGGCAGGGTTGACCTACGAGCAGTACTTC	CAWSEAGLTYEQYF
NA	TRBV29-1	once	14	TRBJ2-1	TGCAGCGTTGAAGGGCAGGGTGTATACAATGAGCAGTTCTTC	CSVEGQGVYNEQFF
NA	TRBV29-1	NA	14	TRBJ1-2	TGCAGCGTTTCACCAGACTCCGTTAACTATGGCTACACCTTC	CSVSPDSVNYGYTF
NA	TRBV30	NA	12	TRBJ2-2	TGTGCCTGGAGTGTGGCCACCGGGGAGCTGTTTTTT	CAWSVATGELFF
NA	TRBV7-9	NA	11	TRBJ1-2	TGTGCCAGCAGGTATAACTATGGCTACACCTTC	CASRYNYGYTF
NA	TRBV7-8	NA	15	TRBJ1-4	TGTGCCAGCAGCCCAGCGGGAAATGTTCATGAAAAACTGTTTTTT	CASSPAGNVHEKLFF
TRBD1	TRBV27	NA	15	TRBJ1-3	TGTGCCAGCAGTCCTGGGACAGGGCCAGGAAACACCATATATTTT	CASSPGTGPGNTIYF
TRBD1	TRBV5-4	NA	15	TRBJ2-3	TGTGCCAGCAGCCCCGGGACAGGACACACAGATACGCAGTATTTT	CASSPGTGHTDTQYF
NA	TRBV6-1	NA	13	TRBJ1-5	TGTGCCAGCAGTGACCAGGGCCATCAGCCCCAGCATTTT	CASSDQGHQPQHF
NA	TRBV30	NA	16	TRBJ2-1	TGTGCCTGGATGGGTTTTGGAGCGGAGCCTTACAATGAGCAGTTCTTC	CAWMGFGAEPYNEQFF
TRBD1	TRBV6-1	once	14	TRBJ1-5	TGTGCCAGCAGTTTGGACAGGAGGGATCAGCCCCAGCATTTT	CASSLDRRDQPQHF
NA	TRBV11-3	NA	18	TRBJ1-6	TGTGCCAGCAGCTTCCCCTCGACGGGGAGCTCCTATAATTCACCCCTCCACTTT	CASSFPSTGSSYNSPLHF
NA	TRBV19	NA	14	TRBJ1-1	TGTGCCAGTATCTCCACCCGTGGGAGGATCCAAGCTTTCTTT	CASISTRGRIQAFF
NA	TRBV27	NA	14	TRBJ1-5	TGTGCCAGCAGTCTAGGGACAAAAAATCAGCCCCAGCATTTT	CASSLGTKNQPQHF
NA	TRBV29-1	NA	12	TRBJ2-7	TGCAGCGTTTCGCTCGGGGCCTACGAGCAGTACTTC	CSVSLGAYEQYF
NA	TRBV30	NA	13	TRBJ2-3	TGTGCCTGGAGTGGCGGGGCGGGGGATACGCAGTATTTT	CAWSGGAGDTQYF
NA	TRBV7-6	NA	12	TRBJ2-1	TGTGCCAGCAGTCCGGGATACAATGAGCAGTTCTTC	CASSPGYNEQFF
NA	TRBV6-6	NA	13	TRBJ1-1	TGTGCCACCACCCGGGGGTTAAACACTGAAGCTTTCTTT	CATTRGLNTEAFF
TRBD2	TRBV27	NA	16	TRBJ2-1	TGTGCCAGCAGTCCAAGCGGGGGGCCTTCCTACAATGAGCAGTTCTTC	CASSPSGGPSYNEQFF
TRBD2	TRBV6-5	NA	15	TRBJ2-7	TGTGCCAGCAGTCGGGGACTAGCGGCGGCCTACGAGCAGTACTTC	CASSRGLAAAYEQYF
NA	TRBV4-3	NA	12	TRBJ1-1	TGCGCCAGCAGCCAAGTAACAGGGTTGCCTTTCTTT	CASSQVTGLPFF
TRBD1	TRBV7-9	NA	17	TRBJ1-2	TGTGCCAGCAGCTCATATGGGACAGGTTCTTATAACTATGGCTACACCTTC	CASSSYGTGSYNYGYTF
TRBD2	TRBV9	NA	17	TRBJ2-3	TGTGCCAGCAGCCGAGAAGTAGGACTAGGAAGCACAGATACGCAGTATTTT	CASSREVGLGSTDTQYF
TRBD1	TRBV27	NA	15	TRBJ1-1	TGTGCCAGCAGTTTAGGGACAGGGGTTAACACTGAAGCTTTCTTT	CASSLGTGVNTEAFF
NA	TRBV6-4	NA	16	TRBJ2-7	TGTGCCGGAAGGGCCCGCAGGGTTGCCCCTTCCTACGAGCAGTACTTC	CAGRARRVAPSYEQYF
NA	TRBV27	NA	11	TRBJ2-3	TGTGCCAGCGAGTTGGCAGATACGCAGTATTTT	CASELADTQYF
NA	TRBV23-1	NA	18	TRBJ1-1	TGCGCCAGCAGTCAGCCCTTGGGGGGGGGCGGGCCGAACACTGAAGCTTTCTTT	CASSQPLGGGGPNTEAFF
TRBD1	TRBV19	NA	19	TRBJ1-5	TGTGCCAGTAGTGCACCGGGACAGGAAGGCCTCGATAGCAATCAGCCCCAGCATTTT	CASSAPGQEGLDSNQPQHF
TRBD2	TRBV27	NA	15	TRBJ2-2	TGTGCCAGCAGTCTAGCGGGGGGGCCCCCCGGGGAGCTGTTTTTT	CASSLAGGPPGELFF
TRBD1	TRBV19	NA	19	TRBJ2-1	TGTGCCAGTAGCCAAAGGGGAATAGCTGCGACAGGGATCTACAATGAGCAGTTCTTC	CASSQRGIAATGIYNEQFF
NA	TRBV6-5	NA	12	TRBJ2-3	TGTGCCAGCAGTTACCCCGTAGATACGCAGTATTTT	CASSYPVDTQYF
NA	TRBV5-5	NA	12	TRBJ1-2	TGTGCCAGCAGCTTGGCCTCGGATGGCTACACCTTC	CASSLASDGYTF
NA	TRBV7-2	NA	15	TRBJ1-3	TGTGCCAGCAGGTTACAGGGATTCGCTGGAAACACCATATATTTT	CASRLQGFAGNTIYF
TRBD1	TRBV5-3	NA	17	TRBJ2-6	TGTGCCAGAAGCCGTGGACAGGGGGCCTCTGGGGCCAACGTCCTGACTTTC	CARSRGQGASGANVLTF
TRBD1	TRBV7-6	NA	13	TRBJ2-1	TGTGCCAGCAGCATGACAGGGGAGGATGAGCAGTTCTTC	CASSMTGEDEQFF
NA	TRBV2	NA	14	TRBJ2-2	TGTGCCAGCAGTGACGGTATCAACACCGGGGAGCTGTTTTTT	CASSDGINTGELFF
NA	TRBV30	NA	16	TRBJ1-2	TGTGCCTGGAGTGGTTGGACGGACAACGCGGTCTATGGCTACACCTTC	CAWSGWTDNAVYGYTF
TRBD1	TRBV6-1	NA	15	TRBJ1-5	TGTGCCAGCAGTGAATGGGGGACAGTCAATCAGCCCCAGCATTTT	CASSEWGTVNQPQHF
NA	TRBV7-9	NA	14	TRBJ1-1	TGTGCCAGCAGCCACCTAATAAGGGGCACTGAAGCTTTCTTT	CASSHLIRGTEAFF
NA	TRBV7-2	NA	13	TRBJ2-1	TGTGCCAGCAGCCCCCCTGGCTTCCATGAGCAGTTCTTC	CASSPPGFHEQFF
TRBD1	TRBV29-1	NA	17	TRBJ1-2	TGCAGCGTTGAAGATGTAGGGACAGGAGACGTGTTAGACGGCTACACCTTC	CSVEDVGTGDVLDGYTF
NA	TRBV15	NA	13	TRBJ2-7	TGTGCCACCAGCAGTCAGACGGGCTACGAGCAGTACTTC	CATSSQTGYEQYF
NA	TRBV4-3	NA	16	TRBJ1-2	TGCGCCAGCAGCCAAGATCGGGGGGCGGTCCTCTATGGCTACACCTTC	CASSQDRGAVLYGYTF
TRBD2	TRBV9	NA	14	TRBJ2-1	TGTGCCAGCACTCCCCTAGCGGGCAACAATGAGCAGTTCTTC	CASTPLAGNNEQFF
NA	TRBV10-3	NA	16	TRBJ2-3	TGTGCCATCAGTGAGTCAGAACGGGGGAACACAGATACGCAGTATTTT	CAISESERGNTDTQYF
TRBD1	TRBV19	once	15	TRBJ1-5	TGTGCCAGTAGTTGGGACAGGGTTGTCAGTCAGCCCCAGCATTTT	CASSWDRVVSQPQHF
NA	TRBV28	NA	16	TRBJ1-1	TGTGCCAGCAGTTTTCAGCAGGTACCTGAACGCACTGAAGCTTTCTTT	CASSFQQVPERTEAFF
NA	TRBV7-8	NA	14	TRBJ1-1	TGTGCCAGCAGCTTAGAACAGGGGAACACTGAAGCTTTCTTT	CASSLEQGNTEAFF
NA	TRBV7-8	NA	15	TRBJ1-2	TGTGCCAGCAGCTCACAGATGACGTCTGGCTATGGCTACACCTTC	CASSSQMTSGYGYTF
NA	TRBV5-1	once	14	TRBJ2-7	TGCGCCAGCAGCCCTTTTAGGGGCCTTGACGAGCAGTACTTC	CASSPFRGLDEQYF